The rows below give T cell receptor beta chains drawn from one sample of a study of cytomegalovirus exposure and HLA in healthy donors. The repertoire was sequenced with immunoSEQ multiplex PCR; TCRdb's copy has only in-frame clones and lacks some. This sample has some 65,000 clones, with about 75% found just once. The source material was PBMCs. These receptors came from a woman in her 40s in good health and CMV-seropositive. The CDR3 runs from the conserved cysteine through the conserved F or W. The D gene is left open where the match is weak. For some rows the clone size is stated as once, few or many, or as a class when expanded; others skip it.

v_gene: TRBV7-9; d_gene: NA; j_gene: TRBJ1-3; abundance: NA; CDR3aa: CASSLGLNTIYF; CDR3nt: TGTGCCAGCAGCTTAGGTCTCAACACCATATATTTT
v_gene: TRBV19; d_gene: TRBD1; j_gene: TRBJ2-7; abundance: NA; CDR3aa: CASSWTGGYEQYF; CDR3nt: TGTGCCAGTAGTTGGACAGGGGGCTACGAGCAGTACTTC
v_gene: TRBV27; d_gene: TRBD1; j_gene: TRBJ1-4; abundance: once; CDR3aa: CATRTGEATNEKLFF; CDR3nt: TGTGCCACCCGGACAGGGGAAGCAACTAATGAAAAACTGTTTTTT
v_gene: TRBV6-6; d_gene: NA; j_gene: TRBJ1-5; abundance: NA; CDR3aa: CASSLGEGVAQPQHF; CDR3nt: TGTGCCAGCAGTTTGGGGGAGGGGGTAGCTCAGCCCCAGCATTTT
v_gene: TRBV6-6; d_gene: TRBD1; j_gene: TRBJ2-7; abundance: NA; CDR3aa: CASSPATGDTNKQYF; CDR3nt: TGTGCCAGCAGCCCGGCGACAGGGGACACGAATAAGCAGTACTTC
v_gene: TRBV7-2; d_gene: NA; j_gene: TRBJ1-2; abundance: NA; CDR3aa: CASSSRRVYGYTF; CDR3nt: TGTGCCAGCAGCTCACGCAGGGTCTATGGCTACACCTTC
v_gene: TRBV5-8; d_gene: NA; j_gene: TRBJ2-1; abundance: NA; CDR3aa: CASSRGHGNEQFF; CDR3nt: TGTGCCAGCAGCCGCGGACATGGGAATGAGCAGTTCTTC
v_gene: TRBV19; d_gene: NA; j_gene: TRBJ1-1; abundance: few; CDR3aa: CATTGHLNTEAFF; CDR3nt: TGTGCCACCACGGGACACTTGAACACTGAAGCTTTCTTT
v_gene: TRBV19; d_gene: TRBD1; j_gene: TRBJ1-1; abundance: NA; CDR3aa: CASSITGGMNTEAFF; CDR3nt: TGTGCCAGTAGTATTACAGGGGGCATGAACACTGAAGCTTTCTTT
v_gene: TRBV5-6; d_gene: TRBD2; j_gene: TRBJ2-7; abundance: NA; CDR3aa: CASSIGLAASYEQYF; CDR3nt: TGTGCCAGCAGCATCGGACTAGCGGCTTCCTACGAGCAGTACTTC
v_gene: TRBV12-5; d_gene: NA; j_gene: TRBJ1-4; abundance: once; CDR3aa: CASGFGAWEKLFF; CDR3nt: TGTGCTAGTGGTTTTGGGGCCTGGGAAAAACTGTTTTTT
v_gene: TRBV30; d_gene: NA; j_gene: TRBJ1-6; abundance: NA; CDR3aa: CAWGRGGSPLHF; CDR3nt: TGTGCCTGGGGGAGGGGAGGTTCACCCCTCCACTTT
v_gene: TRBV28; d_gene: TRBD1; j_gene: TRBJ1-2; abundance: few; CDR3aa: CASTNGQVYGYTF; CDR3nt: TGTGCCAGCACCAATGGACAGGTCTATGGCTACACCTTC
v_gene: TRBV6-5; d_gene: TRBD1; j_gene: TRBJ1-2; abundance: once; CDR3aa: CASSLSDRGYGYTF; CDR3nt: TGTGCCAGCAGCCTATCGGACAGGGGGTACGGCTACACCTTC
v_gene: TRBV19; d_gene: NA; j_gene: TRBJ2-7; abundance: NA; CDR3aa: CASRPGGSYEQYF; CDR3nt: TGTGCCAGTCGTCCAGGGGGGTCCTACGAGCAGTACTTC
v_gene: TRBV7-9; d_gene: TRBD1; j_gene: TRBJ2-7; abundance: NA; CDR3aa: CASSLAAPGTGVYEQYF; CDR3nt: TGTGCCAGCAGCTTGGCGGCCCCCGGGACAGGGGTCTACGAGCAGTACTTC
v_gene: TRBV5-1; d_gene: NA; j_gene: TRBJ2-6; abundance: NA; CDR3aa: CASSLGGAGANVLTF; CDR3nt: TGCGCCAGCAGCTTAGGGGGAGCCGGGGCCAACGTCCTGACTTTC
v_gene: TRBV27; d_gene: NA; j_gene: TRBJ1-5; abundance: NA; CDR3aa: CASSPGRGALGDQPQHF; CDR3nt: TGTGCCAGCAGTCCAGGGAGGGGGGCCCTGGGGGATCAGCCCCAGCATTTT
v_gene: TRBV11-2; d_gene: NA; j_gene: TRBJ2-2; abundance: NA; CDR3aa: CASNPSYGVETAAGELFF; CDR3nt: TGTGCCAGCAACCCTTCCTATGGAGTCGAAACTGCGGCCGGGGAGCTGTTTTTT
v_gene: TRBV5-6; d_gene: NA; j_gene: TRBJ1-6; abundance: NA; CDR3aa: CASSLAQGGGNSPLHF; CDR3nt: TGTGCCAGCAGCTTGGCTCAGGGAGGCGGTAATTCACCCCTCCACTTT
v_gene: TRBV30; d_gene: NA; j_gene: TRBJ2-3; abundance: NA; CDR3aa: CAWSVPPGTDTQYF; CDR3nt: TGTGCCTGGAGTGTACCCCCGGGCACAGATACGCAGTATTTT
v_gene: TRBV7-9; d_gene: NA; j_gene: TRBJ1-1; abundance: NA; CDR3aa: CASSLGSPGINTEAFF; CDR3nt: TGTGCCAGCAGCTTAGGGTCACCGGGGATCAACACTGAAGCTTTCTTT
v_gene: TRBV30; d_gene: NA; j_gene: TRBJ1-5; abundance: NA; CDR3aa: CAWRGGSSNQPQHF; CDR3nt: TGTGCCTGGAGGGGGGGGAGTAGCAATCAGCCCCAGCATTTT
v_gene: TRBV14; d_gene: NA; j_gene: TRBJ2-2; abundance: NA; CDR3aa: CASSQERLAAGELFF; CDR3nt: TGTGCCAGCAGCCAAGAGAGGCTAGCCGCCGGGGAGCTGTTTTTT
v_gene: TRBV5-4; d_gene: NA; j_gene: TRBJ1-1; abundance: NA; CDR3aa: CAVPNRENTEAFF; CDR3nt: TGTGCCGTACCAAACAGAGAGAACACTGAAGCTTTCTTT
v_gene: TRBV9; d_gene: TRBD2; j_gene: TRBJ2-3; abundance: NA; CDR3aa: CASSFSGGAADTQYF; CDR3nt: TGTGCCAGCAGCTTTAGCGGGGGGGCCGCAGATACGCAGTATTTT
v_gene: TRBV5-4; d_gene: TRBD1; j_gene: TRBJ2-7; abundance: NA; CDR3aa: CASSSQGAGEQYF; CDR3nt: TGTGCCAGCAGCTCACAGGGGGCAGGTGAGCAGTACTTC
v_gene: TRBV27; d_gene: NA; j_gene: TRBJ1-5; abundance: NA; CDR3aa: CASSPTGLLRGGQPQHF; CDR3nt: TGTGCCAGCAGTCCTACTGGCCTCCTCAGGGGCGGTCAGCCCCAGCATTTT
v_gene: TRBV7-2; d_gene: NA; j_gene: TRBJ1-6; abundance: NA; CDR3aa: CASSLGLYNSPLHF; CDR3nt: TGTGCCAGCAGCTTAGGACTGTATAATTCACCCCTCCACTTT
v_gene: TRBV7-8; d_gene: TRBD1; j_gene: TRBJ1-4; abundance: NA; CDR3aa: CASSMTGSEATNEKLFF; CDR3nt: TGTGCCAGCAGCATGACAGGGAGCGAAGCAACTAATGAAAAACTGTTTTTT
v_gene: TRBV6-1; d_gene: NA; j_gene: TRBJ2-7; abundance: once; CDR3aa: CASSDPFFGATYEQYF; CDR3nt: TGTGCCAGCAGTGACCCTTTTTTCGGAGCTACCTACGAGCAGTACTTC
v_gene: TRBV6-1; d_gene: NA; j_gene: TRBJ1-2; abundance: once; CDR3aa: CASTQAVLYGYTF; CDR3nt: TGTGCCAGCACCCAGGCCGTTTTATATGGCTACACCTTC
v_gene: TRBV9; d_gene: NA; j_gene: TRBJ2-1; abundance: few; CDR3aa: CASSVDPRGANEQFF; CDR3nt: TGTGCCAGCAGCGTGGACCCTCGTGGGGCAAATGAGCAGTTCTTC
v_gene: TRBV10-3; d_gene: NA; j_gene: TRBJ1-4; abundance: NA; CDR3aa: CAISDEAGEKLFF; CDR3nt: TGTGCCATCAGTGATGAGGCGGGTGAAAAACTGTTTTTT
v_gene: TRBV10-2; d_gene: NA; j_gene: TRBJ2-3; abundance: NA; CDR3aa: CASSAGYRMADTQYF; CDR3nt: TGCGCCAGCAGTGCGGGGTATCGAATGGCAGATACGCAGTATTTT
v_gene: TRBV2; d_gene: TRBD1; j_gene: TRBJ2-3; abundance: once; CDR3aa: CAIWGQGAGADTQYF; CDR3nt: TGTGCCATATGGGGGCAGGGGGCCGGTGCAGATACGCAGTATTTT
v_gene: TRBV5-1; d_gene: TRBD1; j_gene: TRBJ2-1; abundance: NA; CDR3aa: CASSLGGAGGANEQFF; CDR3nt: TGCGCCAGCAGCTTAGGGGGCGCAGGGGGCGCGAATGAGCAGTTCTTC
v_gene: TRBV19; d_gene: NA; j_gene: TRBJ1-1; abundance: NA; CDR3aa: CASSIPTPGGTEAFF; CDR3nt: TGTGCCAGTAGTATCCCGACCCCCGGGGGCACTGAAGCTTTCTTT
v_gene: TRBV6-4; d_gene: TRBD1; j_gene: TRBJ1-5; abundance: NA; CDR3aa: CASSDSTGVGNQPQHF; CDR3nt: TGTGCCAGCAGTGACTCAACAGGGGTTGGCAATCAGCCCCAGCATTTT
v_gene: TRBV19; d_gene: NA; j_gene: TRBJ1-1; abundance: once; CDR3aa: CASSSSTGTEAFF; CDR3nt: TGTGCCAGTAGTAGCTCTACGGGCACTGAAGCTTTCTTT
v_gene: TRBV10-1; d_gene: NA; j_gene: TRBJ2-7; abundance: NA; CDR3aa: CASSVGRSGEQYF; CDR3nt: TGCGCCAGCAGTGTAGGGAGGTCGGGCGAGCAGTACTTC
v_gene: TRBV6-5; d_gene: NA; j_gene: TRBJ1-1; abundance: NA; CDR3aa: CASRPTTGNTEAFF; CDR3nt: TGTGCCAGCAGACCCACGACAGGGAACACTGAAGCTTTCTTT
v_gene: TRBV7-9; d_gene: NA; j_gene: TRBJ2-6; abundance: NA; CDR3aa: CASSLPGSGANVLTF; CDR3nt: TGTGCCAGCAGCTTACCCGGCTCTGGGGCCAACGTCCTGACTTTC
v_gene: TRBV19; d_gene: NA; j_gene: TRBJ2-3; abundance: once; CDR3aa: CASSMGRGLSTDTQYF; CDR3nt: TGTGCCAGTAGTATGGGGCGGGGGCTGAGCACAGATACGCAGTATTTT
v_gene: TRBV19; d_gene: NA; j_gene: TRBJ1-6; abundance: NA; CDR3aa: CASSIGGREHSPLHF; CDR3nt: TGTGCCAGTAGTATAGGAGGGCGGGAGCATTCACCCCTCCACTTT
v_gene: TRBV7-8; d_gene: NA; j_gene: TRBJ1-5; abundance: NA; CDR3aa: CASSSDRGGQPQHF; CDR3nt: TGTGCCAGCAGTTCCGACAGAGGGGGTCAGCCCCAGCATTTT
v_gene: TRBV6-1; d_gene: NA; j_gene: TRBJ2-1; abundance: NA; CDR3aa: CASSRTIKGEQFF; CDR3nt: TGTGCCAGCAGTAGGACTATTAAGGGTGAGCAGTTCTTC
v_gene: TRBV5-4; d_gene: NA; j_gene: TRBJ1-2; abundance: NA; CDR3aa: CASSLTGMWGYTF; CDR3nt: TGTGCCAGCAGCTTGACAGGGATGTGGGGCTACACCTTC
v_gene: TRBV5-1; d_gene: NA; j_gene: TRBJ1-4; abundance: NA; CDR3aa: CASSPIPGSTNEKLFF; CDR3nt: TGCGCCAGCAGCCCAATTCCAGGGTCAACTAATGAAAAACTGTTTTTT
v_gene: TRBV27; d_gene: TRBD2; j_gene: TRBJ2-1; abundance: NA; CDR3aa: CASSALGTRNNEQFF; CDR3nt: TGTGCCAGCAGTGCCCTGGGGACTAGGAACAATGAGCAGTTCTTC
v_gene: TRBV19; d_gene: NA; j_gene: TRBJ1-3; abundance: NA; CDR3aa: CASSRTQRSGNTIYF; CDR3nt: TGTGCCAGTAGTAGAACACAGAGATCTGGAAACACCATATATTTT
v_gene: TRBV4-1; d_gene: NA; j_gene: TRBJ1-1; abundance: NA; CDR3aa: CASSLQRALTEAFF; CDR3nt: TGCGCCAGCAGCCTACAGCGGGCGCTCACTGAAGCTTTCTTT
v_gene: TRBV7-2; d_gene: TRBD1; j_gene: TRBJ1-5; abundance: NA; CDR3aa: CASSWDRGRGQPQHF; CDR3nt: TGTGCCAGCAGCTGGGACAGGGGGCGAGGACAGCCCCAGCATTTT